One sample yielded the 30 T cell receptor beta chains listed below, sequenced in a study of blood T cell repertoires in COVID-19. TCRdb's table, derived via immunoSEQ multiplex PCR, lists solely in-frame clones and lacks some. Here the sample spans fewer than 650,000 clones, roughly nine tenths being singletons. Input material: peripheral blood. Receptors were obtained from a woman in her forties or fifties with COVID-19, enrolled during active disease.

The chain links TRBV28 to TRBJ1-1; D is uncertain. Trimming pared 6 bases from V and 6 bases from J, leaving 17 bases between. CDR3 length equals 14 residues. Germline CDR1 reads MDHEN; CDR2 reads SYDVKM. The CDR3 loop reads CASSPAGLDAEAFF. The CDR3, as DNA: TGTGCCAGCAGCCCCGCGGGGTTGGACGCTGAAGCTTTCTTT.

The chain combines TRBV29-1 with TRBJ2-7, with 12 positions matching TRBD2. The CDR3 contains 13 residues. The germline CDR1 and CDR2 sequences are SQVTM and ANQGSEA. V shed 8 bases, J shed 6 bases, and the junction held 8 bases outside the gene matches. The CDR3 nucleotides are TGCAGCCTCAGGACTAGCGGGGAAGGCGAGCAGTACTTC. Translation gives CSLRTSGEGEQYF.

The table lists this clone with a few counts. The chain has TRBV11-2 and TRBJ2-5; 9 nucleotides line up with TRBD2. CDR1 and CDR2 (germline): SGHAT, FQNNGV. V lost 3 bases and J lost 5; bases outside the gene matches: 7. CDR3 size: 15 residues. The CDR3 loop reads CASSLGAGGGETQYF. The CDR3 DNA reads TGTGCCAGCAGCTTGGGAGCGGGGGGCGGGGAGACCCAGTACTTC. The whole variable domain, remainder taken from reference TRBV11-2 and TRBJ2-5, is EAGVAQSPRYKIIEKRQSVAFWCNPISGHATLYWYQQILGQGPKLLIQFQNNGVVDDSQLPKDRFSAERLKGVDSTLKIQPAKLEDSAVYLCASSLGAGGGETQYFGPGTRLLVL.

V gene TRBV19 combines with J gene TRBJ1-2; 8 bases line up with TRBD1. The CDR3 runs to 15 residues. Germline V gives CDR1 LNHDA, CDR2 SQIVND (reference sequence). V was pared by 8 bases and J by 4 bases, with 12 bases of the junction left unmatched. The DNA for the CDR3 is TGTGCCAGTTCTCGAGAAGGGACAGGCATCTATGGCTACACCTTC. Translating gives CASSREGTGIYGYTF.

This sequence joins TRBV4-1 and TRBJ2-7; D perhaps matches TRBD1 (6 bases). CDR3 length: 17 amino acids. Germline-derived CDR1 and CDR2 are MGHRA and YSYEKL. V was pared by 4 bases and J by 0 bases, with 19 bases between. CDR3 amino acids: CASSLTGGRQSSYEQYF. CDR3 nucleotides: TGCGCCAGCAGCCTTACTGGGGGCCGCCAATCCTCCTACGAGCAGTACTTC.

The V gene is TRBV6-5, the J gene TRBJ2-7, with a weak D call TRBD1 (7 bases). V dropped 2 bases and J dropped 2 bases, with 16 bases sitting between them. The CDR3 is 16 amino acids. Germline V lookup: CDR1 MNHEY, CDR2 SVGAGI. Here the CDR3 DNA reads TGTGCCAGCAGTTACCACTTGGGGGGACAGACCTACGAGCAGTACTTC. Translation: CASSYHLGGQTYEQYF.

The rearrangement uses TRBV24-1 and TRBJ1-2; D is undetermined. The CDR3 totals 13 residues. V lost 6 bases to trimming and J lost 2 bases, with 9 bases between them. CDR1 is KGHDR, CDR2 SFDVKD, per germline. The CDR3 is CATSRTENYGYTF. The DNA for the CDR3 is TGTGCCACCAGTAGAACAGAAAACTATGGCTACACCTTC.

This clone was picked up a small number of times. The rearrangement joins TRBV11-2 to TRBJ2-4; D is unresolved. Germline CDR1 and CDR2: SGHAT and FQNNGV. V was cut by 6 bases and J by 7 bases, with 10 bases left in between. The CDR3 is 12 residues long. CDR3 bases: TGTGCCAGCAGTTTAAACGGTAACATTCAGTACTTC. It specifies CASSLNGNIQYF.

The rearrangement uses TRBV7-9 and TRBJ2-7; TRBD1 aligns across 7 bases. The CDR3 is 16 residues long. V was clipped by 0 bases and J by 4 bases; unmatched bases: 9. The germline V gene has CDR1 SEHNR and CDR2 FQNEAQ (reference sequence). The CDR3 region is CASSLAPTGSPYEQYF. In DNA form, the CDR3 reads TGTGCCAGCAGCTTAGCGCCGACAGGGAGCCCGTACGAGCAGTACTTC.

The chain joins TRBV19 to TRBJ1-2; D is ambiguous. Trimming pared 5 bases from V and 1 base from J, leaving 14 bases between. The length of the CDR3 is 15 residues. In germline, CDR1 is LNHDA, CDR2 SQIVND (reference sequence). CDR3 protein: CASSLSSANNYGYTF. The CDR3 region has the DNA TGTGCCAGTAGTTTGTCGTCTGCTAATAACTATGGCTACACCTTC.

The J gene is TRBJ2-5, the V gene TRBV5-6; D unresolved. The CDR3 consists of 15 residues. Germline V CDR1 and CDR2: SGHDT, YYEEEE. Deletions cut 4 bases from V and 5 bases from J, with 18 bases between. Written as DNA, the CDR3 is TGTGCCAGCAGCCCCGATCCTACTACACGGGAGACCCAGTACTTC. It codes for CASSPDPTTRETQYF.

Comments on this clone: Other nucleotide sequences from this sample produce the same CDR3. The chain uses TRBV6-5 and TRBJ1-1, with D maybe TRBD1 (5 bases). V lost 0 bases and J lost 0, with 8 bases in between. The CDR3 spans 15 residues. CDR1 and CDR2 (germline): MNHEY, SVGAGI. The CDR3 region is CASSYSRDLNTEAFF. The CDR3 DNA reads as TGTGCCAGCAGTTACTCGCGGGACTTGAACACTGAAGCTTTCTTT.

The chain joins TRBV27 to TRBJ1-5, with D possibly matching TRBD1 (6 bases). Germline V CDR1 and CDR2: MNHEY, SMNVEV (reference sequence). V lost 6 bases and J 0 bases, leaving 15 bases between the germline ends. CDR3 length: 16 amino acids. The CDR3 nucleotides are TGTGCCAGCAGCCTGACAGGACTTTATAGCAATCAGCCCCAGCATTTT. Amino acid sequence: CASSLTGLYSNQPQHF.

The chain carries TRBV5-5 and TRBJ2-2; TRBD2 aligns across 12 bases. CDR1 and CDR2 from the germline V gene are SGHKS and YYEKEE (reference sequence). There are 16 residues in the CDR3. J lost 5 bases, V lost 3 bases, and 5 bases had no gene match. In DNA form, the CDR3 reads TGTGCCAGCAGCTCGACTAGCGGGGGTTGGACCGGGGAGCTGTTTTTT. Residues: CASSSTSGGWTGELFF.

This clone was detected once. V and J are TRBV7-9 and TRBJ1-1, with a weak D call TRBD1 (5 bases). Between the trimmed V and J ends, which lost 2 bases and 5 bases, there was a span of 21 bases. Germline lookup yields CDR1 SEHNR and CDR2 FQNEAQ (reference sequence). This CDR3 comprises 17 residues. The CDR3 region has the DNA TGTGCCAGCAGCTTATTAGGCGGGGAAGGCGGGGGAACTGAAGCTTTCTTT. Protein product: CASSLLGGEGGGTEAFF.

The chain recombines TRBV6-5 with TRBJ1-4, with TRBD1 identical over 7 bases. Trimming took 6 bases from V and 7 from J; bases not matched to a gene: 8. The CDR3 runs to 14 residues. Germline V gene lookup returns CDR1 MNHEY and CDR2 SVGAGI. This CDR3 reads CASRERGGGEKLFF. DNA for the CDR3: TGTGCCAGCAGGGAGAGAGGGGGCGGTGAAAAACTGTTTTTT.

J is TRBJ2-2 and V is TRBV7-9, with 7 bases lining up with TRBD1. With V trimmed by 8 bases and J by 5 bases, 8 bases remained unmatched. The length of the CDR3 is 14 residues. Germline CDR1 and CDR2: SEHNR and FQNEAQ (reference sequence). The DNA for the CDR3 is TGTGCCAGCCACGGGCAGGGGGAAACCGGGGAGCTGTTTTTT. Its translation is CASHGQGETGELFF.

The chain employs TRBV7-9 and TRBJ1-2; tentative D call: TRBD1 (5 bases). Germline CDR1 and CDR2: SEHNR and FQNEAQ (reference sequence). Trimming left V 5 bases short and J 4 bases short, with 17 bases between. The CDR3 is 15 residues long. The DNA of the CDR3 is TGTGCCAGCAGCCCCGACAGTTTTAACGGCTATGGCTACACCTTC. Translating gives CASSPDSFNGYGYTF.

J is TRBJ1-2 and V is TRBV2, with D possibly TRBD1 on 6 matching bases. The germline CDR1 and CDR2 sequences are SNHLY and FYNNEI. V lost 8 bases and J lost 8, with 15 bases in between. The CDR3 spans 12 residues. Here the CDR3 reads CASGDTAGGYTF. CDR3 nucleotides: TGTGCCAGCGGGGACACGGCAGGAGGCTACACCTTC.

The chain combines TRBV4-1 with TRBJ2-5; 13 nucleotides agree with TRBD2. V was pared by 4 bases and J by 2 bases, with 10 bases of the junction left unmatched. Germline loops: CDR1 MGHRA, CDR2 YSYEKL. The CDR3 length is 18 residues. As DNA, the CDR3 is TGCGCCAGCAGCCGTAGGACTAGCGGGGGACCTCCTCAAGAGACCCAGTACTTC. Protein: CASSRRTSGGPPQETQYF.

This clone was counted once. This chain links TRBV6-1 with TRBJ2-7, with 8 bases lining up with TRBD2. V shed 3 bases, J shed 6 bases, and the junction held 10 bases outside the gene matches. CDR3 length: 15 residues. The V gene's germline CDR1 is MNHNS and CDR2 SASEGT. The CDR3 loop is CASSDRGGASSEQYF. The CDR3 bases are TGTGCCAGCAGTGATCGGGGGGGGGCGAGTAGCGAGCAGTACTTC.

CDR3 sequence: CASTPLSGPYEQYF. CDR3 bases: TGTGCCAGCACCCCCCTCAGTGGGCCCTACGAGCAGTACTTC. V gene TRBV7-9 combines with J gene TRBJ2-7; the D is unclear. V was cut by 7 bases and J by 2 bases, with 15 bases left in between. Germline V gives CDR1 SEHNR, CDR2 FQNEAQ (reference sequence). CDR3 length: 14 amino acids.

Of note for this clone: This specimen includes other DNA sequences encoding the same CDR3. The V and J genes are TRBV6-5 and TRBJ1-2; 9 bases fit TRBD1. After removal of 7 bases from V and 8 bases from J, the junction contained 5 bases not matched to a gene. The CDR3 is made up of 12 amino acids. The V gene's germline CDR1 is MNHEY and CDR2 SVGAGI. CDR3 coding DNA: TGTGCCAGCACCAGGACAGGGGAAGGCTACACCTTC. Amino acid sequence: CASTRTGEGYTF.

Only a few counts were recorded for this clone. The chain is built from TRBV3-1 (or the pseudogene TRBV3-2) and TRBJ2-3, with 12 bases matching TRBD1. V shed 3 bases, J shed 5 bases, and the junction held 12 bases outside the gene matches. CDR3 length equals 18 residues. The germline gives CDR1 LGHDT, CDR2 YNNKEL (reference sequence). The CDR3 DNA follows: TGTGCCAGCAGCCAGGGACTCCGGGACAGGGGGCGCAAAGATACGCAGTATTTT. It yields the protein CASSQGLRDRGRKDTQYF.

This clone showed up just once. This sequence joins TRBV14 and TRBJ2-3, with D uncertain. Trimming took 6 bases from V and 3 from J, leaving 13 bases between them. Germline CDR1 and CDR2: SGHDN and FVKESK. This CDR3 has 14 residues. The CDR3 DNA follows: TGTGCCAGCAGTGTAAGGTTCGGGACAGATACGCAGTATTTT. Encoded protein: CASSVRFGTDTQYF.

The chain has TRBV20-1 and TRBJ2-3; no firm D call. V lost 6 bases and J 4 bases, leaving 14 bases between the germline ends. Germline CDR1 reads DFQATT; CDR2 reads SNEGSKA (reference sequence). This CDR3 spans 13 amino acids. The CDR3 DNA reads as TGCAGTGCCAGTCGGGTAGGATCAGATACGCAGTATTTT. It specifies CSASRVGSDTQYF.

This chain connects TRBV28 to TRBJ2-7; 7 nucleotides match TRBD1. The length of the CDR3 is 14 residues. Germline V lookup: CDR1 MDHEN, CDR2 SYDVKM. V gave up 6 bases and J gave up 5 bases; unmatched junction bases: 10. The DNA for the CDR3 is TGTGCCAGCAGCCTGAGGGACAGCCTGGACGAGCAGTACTTC. The encoded protein is CASSLRDSLDEQYF.

In this sample, this clone turned up once. This sample also contains other DNA sequences that code for the same CDR3. The chain employs TRBV27 and TRBJ1-4, with D possibly TRBD1 on 6 matching bases. CDR1 is MNHEY and CDR2 is SMNVEV in the germline V gene (reference sequence). Between the trimmed V and J ends, which lost 5 bases and 0 bases, there was a span of 10 bases. This CDR3 is 15 amino acids long. As DNA, the CDR3 is TGTGCCAGCAGTCAACAGGGTGCAACTAATGAAAAACTGTTTTTT. Encoded protein: CASSQQGATNEKLFF. The whole variable domain, remainder taken from reference TRBV27 and TRBJ1-4, is EAQVTQNPRYLITVTGKKLTVTCSQNMNHEYMSWYRQDPGLGLRQIYYSMNVEVTDKGDVPEGYKVSRKEKRNFPLILESPSPNQTSLYFCASSQQGATNEKLFFGSGTQLSVL.

The chain is built from TRBV6-6 and TRBJ2-7, with 7 bases lining up with TRBD1. CDR1 MNHNY and CDR2 SVGAGI come from the germline V gene (reference sequence). This CDR3 is 16 amino acids long. The ends lost 7 bases at V and 1 base at J; junction bases unmatched: 13. In nucleotides, the CDR3 is TGTGCCAGCAAGACCGACAGGGCCCTATCTTCCTACGAGCAGTACTTC. Amino acids: CASKTDRALSSYEQYF.

The table lists this clone with a few counts. The rearrangement joins TRBV20-1 to TRBJ2-7; 10 nucleotides line up with TRBD1. Germline V gene lookup returns CDR1 DFQATT and CDR2 SNEGSKA (reference sequence). The CDR3 is 14 residues long. The J segment lost 3 bases and the V segment lost 3 bases, leaving 5 bases of the junction unmatched. In DNA form, the CDR3 reads TGCAGTGCTAGTACGGGACAGGGGAACTACGAGCAGTACTTC. Its translation is CSASTGQGNYEQYF.